This T cell receptor beta chain was sequenced during a study of somatic mutations in cytotoxic T cells in rheumatoid arthritis. As for the study in general: Nearly 100% purity was obtained when some V beta antibody-stained T-cell populations were flow-sorted; these included V beta1+ cells sequenced for TCRB.

A remark on this clone: Antigen unknown.

The CDR3 spans 13 residues. Per germline, CDR1 SGHAT and CDR2 FQNNGV. With 5 bases removed from V and 1 base from J, the gap between germline ends came to 8 bases. The method was immunoSEQ multiplex PCR; TCRdb's version includes in-frame clones alone and lacks a portion of them. The sample records around 24,000 clones, 82% being singletons. General study results and limits: Rheumatoid arthritis patients were compared with age-matched healthy controls, and their CD8+ T-cell clonality did not differ significantly. Within 8 of 65 patients, the single biggest CD8+ clone made up more than 20% of CD8+ cells.

The TCR comes from a man aged 45-65 years in good health. Sequencing was performed on CD8+ T cells sorted from blood. The chain is built from TRBV11-2 and TRBJ1-1; no clear D. The CDR3 bases are TGTGCCAGCAGCCCGTCCACGAACACTGAAGCTTTCTTT. It codes for CASSPSTNTEAFF.